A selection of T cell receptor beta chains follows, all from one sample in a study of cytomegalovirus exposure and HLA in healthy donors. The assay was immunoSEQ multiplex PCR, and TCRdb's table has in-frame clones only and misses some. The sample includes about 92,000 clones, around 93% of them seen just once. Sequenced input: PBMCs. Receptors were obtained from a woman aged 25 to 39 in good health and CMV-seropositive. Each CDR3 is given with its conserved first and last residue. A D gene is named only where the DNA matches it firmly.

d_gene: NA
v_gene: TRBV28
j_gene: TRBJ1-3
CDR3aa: CASLTGGIKRNTIYF

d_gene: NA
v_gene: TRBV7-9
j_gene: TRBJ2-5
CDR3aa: CASSGRTGTSETQYF

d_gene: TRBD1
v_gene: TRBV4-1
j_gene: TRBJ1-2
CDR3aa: CASSLTGVDGYTF

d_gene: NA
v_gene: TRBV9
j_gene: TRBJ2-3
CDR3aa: CASSVEGDWVSIADTQYF

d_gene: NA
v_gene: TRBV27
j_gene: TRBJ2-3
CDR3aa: CASSLSALVVTDTQYF

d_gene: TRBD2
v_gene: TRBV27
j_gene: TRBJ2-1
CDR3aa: CASSLWRGSGPNEQFF

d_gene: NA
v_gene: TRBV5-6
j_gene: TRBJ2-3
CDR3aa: CASSLGRAWTSTDTQYF

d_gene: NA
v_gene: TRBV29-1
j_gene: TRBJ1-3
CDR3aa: CSVDKGNTIYF

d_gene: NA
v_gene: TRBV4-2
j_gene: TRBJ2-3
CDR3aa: CASSPNHWDTRQYF

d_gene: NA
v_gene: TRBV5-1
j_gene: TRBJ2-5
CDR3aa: CASSLDRKETQYF

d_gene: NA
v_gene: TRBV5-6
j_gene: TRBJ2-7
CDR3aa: CASSLAFGDEQYF

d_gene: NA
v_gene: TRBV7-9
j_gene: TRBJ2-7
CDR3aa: CASSPLEYSYEQYF

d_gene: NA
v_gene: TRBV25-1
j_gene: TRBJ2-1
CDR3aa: CASSESSEQFF

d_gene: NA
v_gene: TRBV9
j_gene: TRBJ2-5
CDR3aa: CASSVAQGQETQYF

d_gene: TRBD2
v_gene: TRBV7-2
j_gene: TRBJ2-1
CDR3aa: CASSRRLAGRNEQFF

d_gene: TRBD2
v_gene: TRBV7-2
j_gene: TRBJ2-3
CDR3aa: CASRGGWALSTDTQYF

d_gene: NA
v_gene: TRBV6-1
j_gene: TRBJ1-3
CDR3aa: CASSHQHSGNTIYF

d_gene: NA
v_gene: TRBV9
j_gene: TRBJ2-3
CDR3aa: CASAKGVTDTQYF

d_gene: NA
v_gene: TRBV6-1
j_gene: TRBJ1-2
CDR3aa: CASSENPGQKNYGYTF

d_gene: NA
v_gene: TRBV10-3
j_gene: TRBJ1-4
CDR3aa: CAISRRGGDEKLFF